Listed here are 27 T cell receptor beta chains from one sample, sequenced in a study of glioma-infiltrating T cells. The iRepertoire nested amplicon-rescue multiplex PCR amplified TCR alpha and beta CDR3s from RNA. TCRdb ran MiXCR on the multiplex PCR reads and lists one entry per CDR3 protein. The sample has 2,500 or so distinct CDR3 sequences; 55% to 80% are singletons. The sequenced sample consisted of glioma tissue, nonneoplastic brain tissue, or PBMCs (not recorded which). These receptors originate from a human donor with low-grade glioma or glioblastoma, undergoing nonglioma brain surgery, or in good health (not recorded which).

This clonotype came up once. This likely comes from a read error, as the CDR3 has no conserved phenylalanine or tryptophan at its end. The rearrangement links TRBV12-3 or TRBV12-4 to TRBJ1-5, with unresolved D. The CDR3 has 19 amino acids. V was trimmed by 1 base and J by 0 bases, leaving 19 bases between them. The CDR3: CASSLVSAGDPYSNQPQHL. Written as DNA, the CDR3 is TGTGCCAGCAGTTTAGTATCGGCAGGTGACCCATATAGCAATCAGCCCCAGCATCTT.

Worth noting for this clonotype: A read error is likely, as this CDR3 ends without the conserved phenylalanine or tryptophan. The chain links TRBV6-1 to TRBJ1-3, with a possible D match to TRBD1 (5 bases). Germline V lookup: CDR1 MNHNS, CDR2 SASEGT. The CDR3 is made up of 17 amino acids. The CDR3: CASSPQVGGLSENTIYL. DNA of the CDR3: TGTGCCAGCAGTCCCCAAGTTGGGGGTCTCTCTGAAAACACCATATATTTA.

This chain joins TRBV27 and TRBJ1-2, with TRBD1 identical over 7 bases. The CDR3 spans 15 residues. Germline lookup yields CDR1 MNHEY and CDR2 SMNVEV (reference sequence). V shed 0 bases and J 3 bases; nucleotides not matched to a gene: 4. CDR3 amino acids: CASSLSTDRDYGYTF. As DNA, the CDR3 is TGTGCCAGCAGTTTATCGACAGACAGGGACTATGGCTACACCTTC.

This clonotype was recorded a few times. The chain couples TRBV30 to TRBJ2-1; D unclear. Trimming took 2 bases from V and 7 from J, leaving 6 bases between them. The length of the CDR3 is 11 residues. CDR1 GTSNPN and CDR2 SVGIG come from the germline V gene (reference sequence). DNA of the CDR3: TGTGCCTGGAGTAACGGGAATGAGCAGTTCTTC. It yields the protein CAWSNGNEQFF.

In its sample, this clonotype is large. CDR3 sequence (DNA): TGTGCCAGCAGTTTAGGGGGAGGCTCCTACAATGAGCAGTTCTTC. Amino acids: CASSLGGGSYNEQFF. The gene calls are TRBV27 and TRBJ2-1; TRBD2 is a possible D gene (6 bases). The V end was cut by 2 bases, the J end by 0 bases, with 8 bases between. Looked up from germline, CDR1 is MNHEY and CDR2 is SMNVEV (reference sequence). This CDR3 contains 15 residues.

This chain links TRBV6-4 with TRBJ1-1; 7 positions agree with TRBD1. V shed 0 bases and J 5 bases; nucleotides not matched to a gene: 6. Germline V gene data show CDR1 as MRHNA and CDR2 as SNTAGT. This CDR3 spans 15 amino acids. This CDR3 is CASSDSMTGRTEAFF. As DNA, the CDR3 is TGTGCCAGCAGTGACTCGATGACAGGGAGGACTGAAGCTTTCTTT.

In regard to this clonotype: The conserved closing phenylalanine or tryptophan is absent in this CDR3, likely reflecting a read error. V is TRBV6-2 or TRBV6-3 and J is TRBJ1-1; unclear D gene. The CDR3 has 12 residues. Per germline, CDR1 MNHEY and CDR2 SVGEGT. The CDR3: CAGSYAAGSAFS. The CDR3 nucleotides are TGTGCCGGCAGTTACGCGGCAGGAAGTGCTTTCTCT.

In the case of this clonotype: The junction departs from the called germline gene at one end, perhaps through a read error. This rearrangement joins TRBV6-5 to TRBJ2-1; D not resolved. Germline-derived CDR1 and CDR2 are MNHEY and SVGAGI. This CDR3 comprises 17 residues. CDR3 nucleotides: TGTGCCAGCAGTTACACCGCCGGGCATAGCTCCTACAATGGGCAGTTCTTC. Translation: CASSYTAGHSSYNGQFF.

The chain combines TRBV6-6 with TRBJ1-6; D is uncertain. This CDR3 contains 13 residues. The V gene's germline CDR1 is MNHNY and CDR2 SVGAGI (reference sequence). The CDR3: CESSYTYYYPLHF. The CDR3 DNA follows: TGTGAAAGCAGTTACACCTACTACTATCCCCTCCACTTT.

This clonotype has only one observation. The CDR3 does not end in the conserved phenylalanine or tryptophan, so this is likely a read error. Because the CDR3's place on the DNA is in doubt, the DNA is left out and the CDR3 is given as listed by TCRdb. CDR3 loop: CATSVNMKGGYTL. The chain joins TRBV24-1 to TRBJ1-2. Germline CDR1 is KGHDR and CDR2 is SFDVKD. The CDR3 is made up of 13 amino acids, end residues included.

With respect to this clonotype: One end of the junction does not line up with germline, which may come from a read error. The rearrangement uses TRBV6-6 and TRBJ2-3; 7 nucleotides line up with TRBD1. This CDR3 comprises 16 residues. Germline V CDR1 and CDR2: MNHNY, SVGAGI (reference sequence). Here the CDR3 reads CASSLSSRGRTDTKYF. The CDR3 region has the DNA TGTGCCAGCAGTCTTTCGAGCAGGGGGAGAACAGATACGAAGTATTTT.

This clonotype was detected a few times. The V call is TRBV20-1, the J call TRBJ2-7; a weak D match, TRBD2 (5 bases). The CDR3 is made up of 12 amino acids. CDR1 DFQATT and CDR2 SNEGSKA come from the germline V gene (reference sequence). V gave up 6 bases and J gave up 3 bases, with 12 bases separating them. The CDR3 DNA reads as TGCAGTGCCGCGGAAACTAGCTACGAGCAGTACTTC. Translated: CSAAETSYEQYF.

Comment on this clonotype: The conserved final phenylalanine or tryptophan is absent from the CDR3, which likely points to a read error. The rearrangement links TRBV4-1 to TRBJ1-2, with D perhaps TRBD1 (5 bases). Looked up from germline, CDR1 is MGHRA and CDR2 is YSYEKL. CDR3 length: 14 residues. The CDR3 protein is CDSSQDRLTGGYTL. CDR3 nucleotide sequence: TGCGACAGCAGCCAAGATCGACTAACAGGAGGCTACACCTTA.

In the case of this clonotype: No conserved phenylalanine or tryptophan ends this CDR3, so it is likely a read error. No DNA is shown, since the ends of the CDR3 on it are uncertain; the CDR3 is the one TCRdb lists. The V call is TRBV24-1, the J call TRBJ2-5; the DNA was not used to check the table's D call, TRBD2. CDR1 and CDR2 from the germline V gene are KGHDR and SFDVKD. 15 amino acids form the CDR3, both terminal residues included. CDR3 sequence reads: CATSTITSGRETPSS.

As to this clonotype: The junction differs from germline at one of its ends, possibly a read error. This chain uses TRBV6-1 with TRBJ2-3, with unresolved D. The CDR3 has 15 residues. Germline assignment: CDR1 MNHNS and CDR2 SASEGT. CDR3 sequence: CSSSPSGSRTDTKYF. CDR3 DNA sequence: TGTTCCAGCTCCCCGTCCGGTTCGCGCACAGATACGAAGTATTTT.

A word on this clonotype: The conserved closing phenylalanine or tryptophan is absent in this CDR3, likely reflecting a read error. The CDR3 DNA sequence: TGCGCTAGCAGCCGAGCAGGGGAAGAGACCCAGTACTCC. This codes for CASSRAGEETQYS. The rearrangement uses TRBV4-1 and TRBJ2-5; TRBD1 might be the D (6 bases). This CDR3 has 13 amino acids. CDR1 and CDR2 (germline): MGHRA, YSYEKL.

In regard to this clonotype: This is likely a read error, given that the CDR3 carries no conserved phenylalanine or tryptophan at its end. The chain couples TRBV20-1 to TRBJ2-1, with 13 bases aligning to TRBD2. The CDR3 runs to 18 residues. From germline, CDR1 is DFQATT and CDR2 SNEGSKA (reference sequence). The CDR3 region is CSAGDTTSGGARHNEQFL. CDR3 nucleotides: TGCAGTGCTGGAGATACCACTAGCGGGGGGGCCAGACACAATGAGCAGTTCCTC.

By sample fraction, this clonotype is large (0.1 to 1%). The rearrangement uses TRBV6-1 and TRBJ2-4, with a possible D match to TRBD1 (6 bases). The CDR3 length is 15 residues. Trimming cost V 6 bases and J 0 bases, with 12 bases left between them. Per the germline V gene, CDR1 is MNHNS and CDR2 is SASEGT. CDR3 in amino acids: CASRPRTVAKNIQYF. The CDR3 bases are TGTGCCAGCAGGCCGCGGACAGTAGCCAAAAACATTCAGTACTTC.

The V and J genes are TRBV6-5 and TRBJ2-1, with a weak D call TRBD1 (6 bases). The CDR3 has 17 amino acids. The V and J ends lost 10 bases and 0 bases respectively, with 22 bases between them. Germline CDR1 reads MNHEY; CDR2 reads SVGAGI. The CDR3 DNA is TGTGCCAACGGTTACACCTCCGGACAGAGCTCCTACAATGAGCAGTTCTTC. It is translated as CANGYTSGQSSYNEQFF.

This clonotype was counted between two and nine times. The gene calls are TRBV20-1 and TRBJ1-3, with D unclear. This CDR3 has 14 residues. Germline V lookup: CDR1 DFQATT, CDR2 SNEGSKA (reference sequence). Trimming took 0 bases from V and 9 from J, leaving 15 bases between them. The CDR3 region has the DNA TGCAGTGCTAGAGATAAGGCTATCCCTGGCACCATATATTTT. It encodes CSARDKAIPGTIYF.

CDR3 in DNA: TGTGCCCGCACCCGGGGGGGACAGGGGGGACGGGGCTACACCTTC. Its protein is CARTRGGQGGRGYTF. The chain links TRBV6-1 to TRBJ1-2; 11 positions agree with TRBD1. Germline-derived CDR1 and CDR2 are MNHNS and SASEGT. The CDR3 is 15 amino acids. J was trimmed by 8 bases and V by 11 bases; bases with no gene match: 16.

The chain couples TRBV20-1 to TRBJ2-1; a weak D match, TRBD2 (7 bases). CDR1 is DFQATT and CDR2 is SNEGSKA in the germline V gene (reference sequence). V was trimmed by 3 bases and J by 0 bases, leaving 21 bases between them. The CDR3 consists of 18 residues. CDR3 in amino acids: CSASSEPPGGNSYNEQFF. The CDR3 coding sequence is TGCAGTGCTAGCAGTGAACCGCCGGGGGGCAACTCCTACAATGAGCAGTTCTTC.

The gene calls are TRBV20-1 and TRBJ2-1, with a weak D call TRBD2 (7 bases). Between the trimmed V and J ends, which lost 7 bases and 0 bases, there was a span of 16 bases. The CDR3 is 15 residues long. The germline V gene has CDR1 DFQATT and CDR2 SNEGSKA (reference sequence). The DNA of the CDR3 is TGCAGTGAACCGCCGGGGGGCAACTCCTACAATGAGCAGTTCTTC. Translating gives CSEPPGGNSYNEQFF.

The gene calls are TRBV20-1 and TRBJ2-1, with a tentative D call TRBD1 (6 bases). The germline gives CDR1 DFQATT, CDR2 SNEGSKA (reference sequence). The CDR3 has 17 amino acids. V gave up 6 bases and J gave up 2 bases, with 23 bases separating them. CDR3 loop: CSASSPQGPRTYNEQFF. DNA of the CDR3: TGCAGTGCCAGCAGTCCCCAGGGGCCTCGGACCTACAATGAGCAGTTCTTC.

This clonotype has ten or more counts. The chain links TRBV6-1 to TRBJ2-2, with TRBD2 as a possible D gene (5 bases). V lost 6 bases, J lost 4 bases, and 6 bases lay in between. The CDR3 spans 12 residues. Per germline, CDR1 MNHNS and CDR2 SASEGT. The DNA for the CDR3 is TGTGCCAGCAGGGGAGCCACCGGGGAGCTGTTTTTT. Translation: CASRGATGELFF.

This clonotype was found a few times. The germline gene is not matched at one end of the junction; a read error may be the cause. The chain carries TRBV20-1 and TRBJ1-6; 8 bases fit TRBD1. Germline assignment: CDR1 DFQATT and CDR2 SNEGSKA (reference sequence). The CDR3 spans 13 residues. The chain's CDR3 is CSAPETGVSHLHF. The CDR3 nucleotides read TGCAGCGCGCCCGAGACAGGGGTCTCACACCTCCACTTT.

On this clonotype: One junction end does not reproduce the germline sequence, and a read error may be involved. The genes are TRBV6-6 and TRBJ2-5; possible D gene TRBD1, 5 bases. The CDR3 loop spans 17 amino acids. Germline V gene lookup returns CDR1 MNHNY and CDR2 SVGAGI (reference sequence). This CDR3 is CSSSYSKPRATLETQYF. DNA of the CDR3: TGTTCCAGCAGTTACTCGAAACCCAGGGCGACCCTGGAGACCCAGTACTTC.